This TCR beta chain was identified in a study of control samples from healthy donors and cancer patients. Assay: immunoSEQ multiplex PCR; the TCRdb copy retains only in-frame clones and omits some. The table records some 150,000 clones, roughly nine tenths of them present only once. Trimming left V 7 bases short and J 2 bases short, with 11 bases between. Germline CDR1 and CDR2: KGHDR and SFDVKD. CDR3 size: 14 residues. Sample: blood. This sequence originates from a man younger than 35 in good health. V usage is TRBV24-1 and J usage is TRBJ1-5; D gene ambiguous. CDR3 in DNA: TGTGCCACCAGGCCAAGTACAGGCAATCAGCCCCAGCATTTT. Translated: CATRPSTGNQPQHF.